This T cell receptor (beta chain) came from a study of cytomegalovirus exposure and HLA in healthy donors. Findings and caveats of the study: After further analysis at a later stage, roughly 15,000 TCR beta sequences were associated with HLA alleles at 0.05 false discovery rate.

About this clone: Its antigen is as yet unknown.

This CDR3 has 14 residues. Per the germline V gene, CDR1 is SSHAT and CDR2 is FNYEAQ (reference sequence). V lost 0 bases to trimming and J lost 5 bases, with 10 bases between them. The donors gave bone marrow, and they were healthy. PCR primers comprised 60 Vbeta and 13 Jbeta primers. Method: immunoSEQ multiplex PCR; TCRdb's copy keeps in-frame clones and lacks some. The sample shows around 110,000 clones, and 3.5% to 4.5% sits with its ten largest clones. This receptor was identified in a man aged 30 to 39 in good health and CMV-seronegative. The V and J genes are TRBV7-7 and TRBJ2-5; D is possibly TRBD1 (6 bases). Material: PBMCs. The DNA of the CDR3 is TGTGCCAGCAGCTTAGCTGGGGGCCGGGAGACCCAGTACTTC. Amino acid sequence: CASSLAGGRETQYF. Based on the CDR3 plus reference TRBV7-7 and TRBJ2-5, the full variable domain is GAGVSQSPRYKVTKRGQDVTLRCDPISSHATLYWYQQALGQGPEFLTYFNYEAQPDKSGLPSDRFSAERPEGSISTLTIQRTEQRDSAMYRCASSLAGGRETQYFGPGTRLLVL.